The 31 T cell receptor beta chains in this list originate from one sample, sequenced in a study of cytomegalovirus exposure and HLA in healthy donors. Researchers ran the PCR with 60 Vbeta and 13 Jbeta primers. Here immunoSEQ multiplex PCR was the method, and the copy in TCRdb shows in-frame clones only, minus some. The sample includes over 200,000 clones, 82% of them seen just once. The sequencing sample was made of PBMCs. These receptor sequences come from a woman aged 40 to 50 in good health and CMV-seropositive.

In the case of this clone: One end of the junction does not line up with germline, which may come from a read error. The V gene is TRBV27, the J gene TRBJ2-5; the match to TRBD2 covers 14 bases. CDR3 length equals 15 residues. Germline V lookup: CDR1 MNHEY, CDR2 SMNVEV (reference sequence). This CDR3 reads CAGSLAGTSGGLWYF. The CDR3 DNA reads TGTGCCGGCAGTTTAGCCGGGACTAGCGGGGGCCTCTGGTACTTC.

In this sample, this clone turned up a few times. The chain joins TRBV19 to TRBJ2-1, with 9 positions matching TRBD2. After removal of 3 bases from V and 7 bases from J, the junction contained 1 base not matched to a gene. The CDR3 runs to 13 residues. Germline-derived CDR1 and CDR2 are LNHDA and SQIVND (reference sequence). The CDR3 DNA is TGTGCCAGTAGTATCGGACTAGCGAATGAGCAGTTCTTC. Protein: CASSIGLANEQFF.

The V gene is TRBV6-1, the J gene TRBJ2-3, with D perhaps TRBD2 (5 bases). CDR1 MNHNS and CDR2 SASEGT come from the germline V gene. Trimming removed 6 bases from V and 4 bases from J, with 17 bases in between. This CDR3 contains 15 residues. The CDR3 coding sequence is TGTGCCAGCAGCTATACTCCAAACGGGGCAGATACGCAGTATTTT. Its protein product is CASSYTPNGADTQYF.

V and J are TRBV6-5 and TRBJ2-3; the match to TRBD1 covers 8 bases. Germline-derived CDR1 and CDR2 are MNHEY and SVGAGI. The ends lost 10 bases at V and 4 bases at J; junction bases unmatched: 7. The CDR3 extends over 13 amino acids. CDR3 loop: CATGTGESDTQYF. CDR3 sequence (DNA): TGTGCCACCGGGACAGGAGAGTCAGATACGCAGTATTTT.

This sequence joins TRBV19 and TRBJ1-4; D gene uncertain. The CDR3 covers 12 residues. CDR1 is LNHDA and CDR2 is SQIVND in the germline V gene (reference sequence). The V and J ends lost 3 bases and 8 bases respectively, with 7 bases between them. DNA for the CDR3: TGTGCCAGTAGTATTCGGGTAGAAAAACTGTTTTTT. Protein product: CASSIRVEKLFF.

The rearrangement links TRBV7-2 to TRBJ2-4; unclear D gene. Trimming took off 1 base at V and 3 bases at J, with 13 bases between the two ends. Germline V gene sequence: CDR1 SGHTA, CDR2 FQGNSA. The CDR3 contains 16 residues. CDR3 DNA sequence: TGTGCCAGCAGCTTAGTTTCGTCGGGTTACAAAAACATTCAGTACTTC. Amino acids: CASSLVSSGYKNIQYF.

The chain is built from TRBV7-2 and TRBJ1-1; no definite D call. This CDR3 has 16 residues. V gave up 4 bases and J gave up 5 bases, with 20 bases separating them. From germline, CDR1 is SGHTA and CDR2 FQGNSA. CDR3 sequence: CASSSQSARVITEAFF. The DNA of the CDR3 is TGTGCCAGCAGCTCTCAATCTGCGAGAGTTATTACTGAAGCTTTCTTT.

The chain links TRBV4-1 to TRBJ2-1, with 9 bases identical to TRBD2. CDR1 is MGHRA and CDR2 is YSYEKL in the germline V gene. With 6 bases clipped from V and 5 bases from J, the junction kept 8 bases outside the gene matches. The CDR3 loop spans 15 amino acids. The CDR3 DNA sequence: TGCGCCAGCAGAGAAACTAGCGGGCCGGACAATGAGCAGTTCTTC. Amino acid sequence: CASRETSGPDNEQFF.

This clone was observed a few times. The chain couples TRBV6-5 to TRBJ1-1, with 7 bases identical to TRBD1. The CDR3 extends over 14 amino acids. Germline CDR1 is MNHEY and CDR2 is SVGAGI. Trimming took 2 bases from V and 6 from J; bases not matched to a gene: 6. The DNA for the CDR3 is TGTGCCAGCAGTTACGACAGGGCGAGGGCTGAAGCTTTCTTT. Its translation: CASSYDRARAEAFF.

V and J are TRBV30 and TRBJ2-2; tentatively, D is TRBD1 (5 bases). V was cut by 5 bases and J by 3 bases, with 16 bases left in between. This CDR3 contains 15 residues. Germline CDR1 is GTSNPN and CDR2 is SVGIG (reference sequence). CDR3 nucleotides: TGTGCCTGGGCGCTAGGGGCGGCGGACACCGGGGAGCTGTTTTTT. This gives the protein CAWALGAADTGELFF.

This chain uses TRBV5-1 with TRBJ2-5, with 9 bases aligning to TRBD1. The ends lost 3 bases at V and 5 bases at J; junction bases unmatched: 8. The germline gives CDR1 SGHRS, CDR2 YFSETQ. This CDR3 region has 15 residues. The CDR3 region is CASSSGQGRQETQYF. CDR3 sequence (DNA): TGCGCCAGCAGCTCCGGACAGGGGCGGCAGGAGACCCAGTACTTC. Based on the CDR3 plus reference TRBV5-1 and TRBJ2-5, the full variable domain is KAGVTQTPRYLIKTRGQQVTLSCSPISGHRSVSWYQQTPGQGLQFLFEYFSETQRNKGNFPGRFSGRQFSNSRSEMNVSTLELGDSALYLCASSSGQGRQETQYFGPGTRLLVL.

The chain couples TRBV11-2 to TRBJ1-1, with D maybe TRBD1 (5 bases). V lost 3 bases to trimming and J lost 5 bases, with 13 bases between them. The germline gives CDR1 SGHAT, CDR2 FQNNGV. The CDR3 length is 14 residues. The CDR3 sequence: CASSLEGSRTEAFF. The DNA of the CDR3 is TGTGCCAGCAGCTTGGAGGGGTCGAGAACTGAAGCTTTCTTT.

J is TRBJ2-7 and V is TRBV6-5; 8 bases align to TRBD2. The CDR3 consists of 13 residues. The V segment lost 5 bases and the J segment 9 bases; nucleotides outside the gene matches: 9. CDR1 and CDR2 from the germline V gene are MNHEY and SVGAGI. The CDR3 nucleotides read TGTGCCAGCAGTCCCGGGACTAGTGGTAGGCAGTACTTC. Protein product: CASSPGTSGRQYF.

V and J are TRBV7-8 and TRBJ2-3, with 7 nucleotides matching TRBD2. Germline V gene sequence: CDR1 SGHVS, CDR2 FQNEAQ. The CDR3 is 18 amino acids. The J segment lost 0 bases and the V segment lost 5 bases, leaving 14 bases of the junction unmatched. This chain's CDR3 is CASSPVEGSAGSTDTQYF. In nucleotides, the CDR3 is TGTGCCAGCAGCCCCGTGGAGGGGTCAGCGGGGAGCACAGATACGCAGTATTTT.

The chain employs TRBV4-1 and TRBJ2-5; 7 bases fit TRBD1. V shed 0 bases and J 1 base; nucleotides not matched to a gene: 5. This CDR3 is 16 amino acids long. The V gene's germline CDR1 is MGHRA and CDR2 YSYEKL. The CDR3 DNA follows: TGCGCCAGCAGCCAAGATAAGTCAGGGGGCCAAGAGACCCAGTACTTC. It translates to CASSQDKSGGQETQYF.

The gene calls are TRBV11-3 and TRBJ1-2; no firm D call. Deletions cut 1 base from V and 13 bases from J, with 10 bases between. Germline lookup yields CDR1 SGHNT and CDR2 YENEEA. This CDR3 has 11 residues. In DNA, the CDR3 is TGTGCCAGCAGCTTAGGCAGTGAGGCCACCTTC. Amino acid sequence: CASSLGSEATF.

The rearrangement links TRBV18 to TRBJ2-1; 9 bases are shared with TRBD1. The CDR3 spans 14 residues. Germline CDR1 and CDR2: KGHSH and LQKENI. The trim removed 6 bases at V and 7 bases at J, leaving 7 bases unmatched. The CDR3 nucleotides read TGTGCCAGCTCGCCGGGACAGGGAAAGAATGAGCAGTTCTTC. It yields the protein CASSPGQGKNEQFF.

The rearrangement links TRBV7-2 to TRBJ1-2; unclear D gene. The CDR3 sequence is 14 residues long. Trimming left V 0 bases short and J 6 bases short, with 11 bases between. Germline-derived CDR1 and CDR2 are SGHTA and FQGNSA. CDR3 loop: CASSLARGWDGYTF. The CDR3 DNA follows: TGTGCCAGCAGCTTAGCGCGGGGTTGGGATGGCTACACCTTC.

In its sample, this clone was seen once. This chain uses TRBV12-5 with TRBJ2-2, with 11 bases fitting TRBD1. Losses at the gene ends were 0 bases for V and 6 bases for J; bases not matched to a gene: 3. This CDR3 is built from 16 residues. The germline V gene encodes CDR1 LGHNT and CDR2 FRNRAP. The CDR3 DNA sequence: TGTGCTAGTGGTTTGGTACCGGGACAGGGGGCCGGGGAGCTGTTTTTT. Residues: CASGLVPGQGAGELFF.

In its sample, this clone was seen once. This chain connects TRBV2 to TRBJ2-7; 7 bases fit TRBD1. V lost 6 bases, J lost 6 bases, and 5 bases stayed unmatched. Germline CDR1 SNHLY, CDR2 FYNNEI. The CDR3 has 12 residues. This CDR3 is CASRTTGREQYF. CDR3 coding DNA: TGTGCCAGCAGAACGACAGGGCGCGAGCAGTACTTC.

Regarding this clone: One junction end disagrees with the germline gene, perhaps due to a read error. This sequence joins TRBV7-7 and TRBJ2-3; 7 nucleotides line up with TRBD2. Germline V lookup: CDR1 SSHAT, CDR2 FNYEAQ (reference sequence). The CDR3 is 15 amino acids. CDR3 residues: CASSLNSGSTDTQYF. The CDR3 DNA is TGTGCTAGCAGCTTAAATAGCGGGAGCACAGATACGCAGTATTTT.

This clone was picked up a small number of times. The V and J genes are TRBV7-6 and TRBJ1-4; 8 bases are a match to TRBD1. Germline CDR1 SGHVS, CDR2 FNYEAQ. The CDR3 consists of 15 residues. After removal of 5 bases from V and 5 bases from J, the junction contained 7 bases not matched to a gene. CDR3 sequence (DNA): TGTGCCAGCAGCAAAACAGGGGGATCAAATGAAAAACTGTTTTTT. It yields the protein CASSKTGGSNEKLFF.

The chain is built from TRBV30 and TRBJ1-3; no clear D gene. Deletions cut 4 bases from V and 0 bases from J, with 10 bases between. Germline V gene lookup returns CDR1 GTSNPN and CDR2 SVGIG (reference sequence). The CDR3 covers 14 residues. The CDR3 reads CAWKPDYSGNTIYF. CDR3 coding DNA: TGTGCCTGGAAACCAGACTACTCTGGAAACACCATATATTTT.

The chain uses TRBV5-4 and TRBJ2-5, with a tentative D call TRBD1 (5 bases). Germline V gives CDR1 SGHNT, CDR2 YYREEE (reference sequence). CDR3 length: 14 residues. With 0 bases removed from V and 3 bases from J, the gap between germline ends came to 9 bases. The CDR3 loop is CASSLVGREETQYF. CDR3 in DNA: TGTGCCAGCAGCTTGGTGGGCAGGGAAGAGACCCAGTACTTC.

This clone has only one observation. J is TRBJ1-3 and V is TRBV9, with D hard to call. Trimming removed 0 bases at V and 1 base at J, with 2 bases between. There are 13 residues in the CDR3. CDR1 SGDLS and CDR2 YYNGEE come from the germline V gene. CDR3 protein: CASSVASGNTIYF. As DNA, the CDR3 is TGTGCCAGCAGCGTAGCTTCTGGAAACACCATATATTTT.

This clone was seen only a few times. The CDR3 loop is CATSRESGQLYEQYF. DNA for the CDR3: TGTGCCACCAGCAGAGAGAGCGGTCAGCTGTACGAGCAGTACTTC. This chain connects TRBV15 to TRBJ2-7, with D perhaps TRBD2 (5 bases). CDR3 length: 15 residues. Trimming pared 0 bases from V and 4 bases from J, leaving 13 bases between. Germline V gene data show CDR1 as LNHNV and CDR2 as YYDKDF (reference sequence). The full variable domain, rest sourced from reference TRBV15 and TRBJ2-7, is DAMVIQNPRYQVTQFGKPVTLSCSQTLNHNVMYWYQQKSSQAPKLLFHYYDKDFNNEADTPDNFQSRRPNTSFCFLDIRSPGLGDTAMYLCATSRESGQLYEQYFGPGTRLTVT.

The CDR3 DNA reads TGTGCCAGCAGCAAAGCGCTCCGAAGAAGCGGGGGGGGGCAAGAGACCCAGTACTTC. It specifies CASSKALRRSGGGQETQYF. The chain joins TRBV21-1 to TRBJ2-5; TRBD2 was called by the table and not checked on the DNA. TRBV21-1 has pseudogene status. The CDR3 extends over 19 amino acids.

This rearrangement joins TRBV6-4 to TRBJ2-7; 9 bases are shared with TRBD1. V lost 8 bases to trimming and J lost 4 bases; unmatched junction nucleotides: 21. CDR1 MRHNA and CDR2 SNTAGT come from the germline V gene. The CDR3 is 18 residues long. Here the CDR3 DNA reads TGTGCCAGCTCCGATGGGGGACAGGGTGATCATAAGGCTTACGAGCAGTACTTC. It is translated as CASSDGGQGDHKAYEQYF.

V usage is TRBV19 and J usage is TRBJ2-7, with 7 bases matching TRBD2. This CDR3 is 14 amino acids long. In germline, CDR1 is LNHDA, CDR2 SQIVND (reference sequence). V dropped 4 bases and J dropped 2; count of bases not matched to a gene: 5. CDR3 sequence reads: CASSSSGGPYEQYF. CDR3 sequence (DNA): TGTGCCAGTAGTAGTTCGGGAGGACCCTACGAGCAGTACTTC. The variable domain in full, completed from reference TRBV19 and TRBJ2-7, reads DGGITQSPKYLFRKEGQNVTLSCEQNLNHDAMYWYRQDPGQGLRLIYYSQIVNDFQKGDIAEGYSVSREKKESFPLTVTSAQKNPTAFYLCASSSSGGPYEQYFGPGTRLTVT.

The J gene is TRBJ2-1, the V gene TRBV7-3; 8 nucleotides agree with TRBD1. After removal of 4 bases from V and 7 bases from J, the junction contained 3 bases not matched to a gene. The germline V gene encodes CDR1 SGHTA and CDR2 FQGTGA. The CDR3 covers 13 residues. Written as DNA, the CDR3 is TGTGCCAGCAGCTCTAACAGGGGGAATGAGCAGTTCTTC. Its translation is CASSSNRGNEQFF.

This clone has a handful of counts. The same CDR3 arises from other DNA sequences in this sample as well. The chain couples TRBV20-1 to TRBJ2-7; TRBD1 matches at 7 bases. The CDR3 totals 11 residues. J gave up 4 bases and V 6 bases, and 3 bases lay outside the gene matches. In germline, CDR1 is DFQATT, CDR2 SNEGSKA (reference sequence). CDR3 sequence: CSARQGYEQYF. CDR3 in DNA: TGCAGTGCCAGACAGGGATACGAGCAGTACTTC.